This passage covers 16 T cell receptor beta chains from one sample sequenced in a study of shared clonotypes between healthy human individuals. Clones were read by immunoSEQ multiplex PCR, and TCRdb kept only the in-frame ones, dropping some. The sample has more than 900,000 clones; approximately 80% are singletons. Sequencing was carried out using memory CD4+ T cells from PBMCs. The subset denotes: CD45RA-negative fraction. These receptors all come from a young man in good health. Some clones in this sample may be carry-over from other donors' samples.

This clone was seen more than once but under ten times. This chain links TRBV18 with TRBJ1-1; D not resolved. The CDR3 is 15 residues long. V lost 3 bases, J lost 4 bases, and 15 bases lay in between. CDR1 is KGHSH and CDR2 is LQKENI in the germline V gene. The CDR3 loop is CASSPDSAWGTEAFF. CDR3 DNA sequence: TGTGCCAGCTCACCCGATTCCGCTTGGGGCACTGAAGCTTTCTTT. Full variable domain (missing parts from reference TRBV18 and TRBJ1-1): NAGVMQNPRHLVRRRGQEARLRCSPMKGHSHVYWYRQLPEEGLKFMVYLQKENIIDESGMPKERFSAEFPKEGPSILRIQQVVRGDSAAYFCASSPDSAWGTEAFFGQGTRLTVV.

This chain links TRBV30 with TRBJ1-1, with D possibly being TRBD1 (5 bases). The CDR3 consists of 17 residues. Germline V lookup: CDR1 GTSNPN, CDR2 SVGIG (reference sequence). The germline V and J ends were trimmed by 5 bases and 5 bases, with 27 bases remaining between them. In DNA, the CDR3 is TGTGCCTGGTTCCCGCCGGGGGGGTACGCCCTCGGGACTGAAGCTTTCTTT. Encoded protein: CAWFPPGGYALGTEAFF.

The chain is built from TRBV2 and TRBJ2-7; perhaps TRBD2 as D (5 bases). The CDR3 extends over 13 amino acids. The germline CDR1 and CDR2 sequences are SNHLY and FYNNEI. Deletions cut 7 bases from V and 3 bases from J, with 13 bases between. The CDR3: CASKEDLSYEQYF. In DNA, the CDR3 is TGTGCCAGCAAAGAGGACTTAAGCTACGAGCAGTACTTC.

The gene calls are TRBV7-6 and TRBJ2-1; no clear D gene. The CDR3 runs 13 residues. Germline V gene data show CDR1 as SGHVS and CDR2 as FNYEAQ. V shed 5 bases and J shed 10 bases, with 15 bases lying between them. The CDR3 spells CASSVTPVGEQFF. The CDR3 nucleotides are TGTGCCAGCAGCGTTACGCCGGTGGGGGAGCAGTTCTTC.

For this clone: This specimen includes other DNA sequences encoding the same CDR3. The J gene is TRBJ2-3, the V gene TRBV28; 8 nucleotides align to TRBD1. CDR1 MDHEN and CDR2 SYDVKM come from the germline V gene. V shed 4 bases and J 3 bases; nucleotides not matched to a gene: 6. CDR3 length: 15 residues. The CDR3 here is CASSSTGEGTDTQYF. CDR3 nucleotide sequence: TGTGCCAGCAGTTCGACAGGGGAAGGGACAGATACGCAGTATTTT. Using reference TRBV28 and TRBJ2-3 for the parts outside the CDR3, the full variable domain is DVKVTQSSRYLVKRTGEKVFLECVQDMDHENMFWYRQDPGLGLRLIYFSYDVKMKEKGDIPEGYSVSREKKERFSLILESASTNQTSMYLCASSSTGEGTDTQYFGPGTRLTVL.

The chain employs TRBV18 and TRBJ2-7, with TRBD1 matching 9 bases. This CDR3 has 15 residues. V trimming: 1 base; J trimming: 5 bases; junction bases outside the gene matches: 6. Germline V gene lookup returns CDR1 KGHSH and CDR2 LQKENI. DNA of the CDR3: TGTGCCAGCTCACCACTTCGTGGGACAGGGCACGAGCAGTACTTC. Amino acids: CASSPLRGTGHEQYF.

The table lists this clone with a few counts. The J gene is TRBJ2-2, the V gene TRBV7-3; D call uncertain. Germline V lookup: CDR1 SGHTA, CDR2 FQGTGA. The CDR3 loop spans 13 amino acids. Trimming left V 4 bases short and J 6 bases short, with 9 bases between. The CDR3, as DNA: TGTGCCAGCAGCTCCATGGGTCCCGGGGAGCTGTTTTTT. The encoded protein is CASSSMGPGELFF.

This chain connects TRBV15 to TRBJ1-4; 8 bases align to TRBD1. Germline CDR1 and CDR2: LNHNV and YYDKDF (reference sequence). The CDR3 length is 16 residues. V lost 1 base, J lost 4 bases, and 5 bases stayed unmatched. CDR3 sequence reads: CATSRVRTGINEKLFF. CDR3 nucleotide sequence: TGTGCCACCAGCAGAGTGCGGACAGGGATTAATGAAAAACTGTTTTTT.

The chain recombines TRBV7-8 with TRBJ2-1, with D unresolved. The CDR3 sequence is 13 residues long. CDR1 and CDR2 (germline): SGHVS, FQNEAQ. The ends were cut back, 6 bases at V and 9 bases at J, with 15 bases in the middle. CDR3 in DNA: TGTGCCAGCAGTTCGTCATGGGGAACTGAGCAGTTCTTC. Encoded protein: CASSSSWGTEQFF.

The rearrangement links TRBV7-3 to TRBJ2-4; the D gene is possibly TRBD2 (6 bases). V lost 6 bases and J lost 10, with 19 bases in between. CDR3 length: 14 amino acids. CDR1 and CDR2 (germline): SGHTA, FQGTGA. The CDR3 DNA reads TGTGCCAGCAGTGGAAGGGTGGGAGGTAAGATTCAGTACTTC. This gives the protein CASSGRVGGKIQYF.

About this clone itself: At one boundary the junction diverges from the germline segment, which might be a read error. The V call is TRBV6-4, the J call TRBJ1-2; D gene uncertain. CDR1 is MRHNA and CDR2 is SNTAGT in the germline V gene. The CDR3 has 15 amino acids. The CDR3 here is CASSLLGSHGKTYVF. In nucleotides, the CDR3 is TGTGCCAGCAGTCTGCTTGGCTCACACGGAAAGACCTATGTCTTC.

V is TRBV5-1 and J is TRBJ1-1, with a tentative D call TRBD1 (6 bases). Trimming removed 1 base from V and 3 bases from J, with 22 bases in between. Germline values: CDR1 SGHRS, CDR2 YFSETQ. The CDR3 contains 18 residues. CDR3 sequence: CASSLWGGGGAGDTEAFF. In DNA, the CDR3 is TGCGCCAGCAGCTTGTGGGGTGGTGGGGGCGCGGGGGACACTGAAGCTTTCTTT.

The chain joins TRBV19 to TRBJ1-5, with 9 nucleotides matching TRBD1. CDR1 and CDR2 (germline): LNHDA, SQIVND (reference sequence). The V gene end was trimmed by 7 bases and the J gene end by 1 base; junction bases not matched to a gene: 8. This CDR3 spans 16 amino acids. CDR3 coding DNA: TGTGCCAGTATTAAGGGACAGGGTATGAGCAATCAGCCCCAGCATTTT. This encodes CASIKGQGMSNQPQHF.

This clone was detected a few times. The V call is TRBV27, the J call TRBJ1-1, with D possibly TRBD1 on 6 matching bases. The ends were cut back, 0 bases at V and 8 bases at J, with 10 bases in the middle. The CDR3 consists of 13 residues. CDR1 is MNHEY, CDR2 SMNVEV, per germline (reference sequence). In DNA, the CDR3 is TGTGCCAGCAGTTTATCGTGGGGGCGAGAAGCTTTCTTT. Amino acids: CASSLSWGREAFF.

Remarks on this clone: Mismatch with germline at one junction end may stem from a read error. Other nucleotide sequences in the sample specify the same CDR3. The rearrangement joins TRBV6-5 to TRBJ2-3; D is ambiguous. This CDR3 has 11 residues. The V gene's germline CDR1 is MNHEY and CDR2 SVGAGI. CDR3 sequence reads: CASSYKDTQYF. CDR3 DNA: TGCGCCAGCAGTTACAAGGATACGCAGTATTTT.

V is TRBV28 and J is TRBJ1-2, with 7 bases that match TRBD1. The length of the CDR3 is 12 residues. Trimming cost V 7 bases and J 8 bases; bases outside gene matches: 7. In germline, CDR1 is MDHEN, CDR2 SYDVKM. The CDR3 is CASIRDSGGYTF. CDR3 sequence (DNA): TGTGCCAGCATCCGGGACAGCGGGGGCTACACCTTC.